Each of the 10 T cell receptor beta chains below was sequenced from the same sample in a study of Ad26.COV2.S vaccination and SARS-CoV-2 variants. Indicated treatment: 19 received Ad26.COV2.S at low or high dose, single or two shots; about five received placebo; per-sample allocation not given. Specimen acquisition occurred on day 63 following the initial vaccine or placebo injection. TCRdb's table, derived via immunoSEQ multiplex PCR, lists solely in-frame clones and lacks some. The table records roughly 350,000 clones, roughly nine tenths of them present only once. Sequences were derived from peripheral blood, sampled in a trial of Ad26.COV2.S vaccine versus placebo. The origin of the receptors is a person aged 18-65 years who received the Ad26.COV2.S COVID-19 vaccine or a placebo.

This clone was counted between two and nine times. J is TRBJ1-2 and V is TRBV11-1, with TRBD1 as a possible D gene (6 bases). Trimming left V 2 bases short and J 1 base short, with 11 bases between. Germline V CDR1 and CDR2: SGHAT, FQDESV (reference sequence). This CDR3 is 15 amino acids long. This CDR3 is CASSLSSRGNYGYTF. CDR3 nucleotides: TGTGCCAGCAGCTTATCCTCCAGGGGTAACTATGGCTACACCTTC.

The V call is TRBV11-3, the J call TRBJ2-2, with 7 nucleotides matching TRBD1. Germline assignment: CDR1 SGHNT and CDR2 YENEEA. CDR3 size: 15 residues. The J segment lost 1 base and the V segment lost 5 bases, leaving 4 bases of the junction unmatched. The CDR3 sequence: CASSKRQGNTGELFF. CDR3 DNA: TGTGCCAGCAGCAAAAGACAGGGGAACACCGGGGAGCTGTTTTTT.

The chain is built from TRBV19 and TRBJ1-5, with TRBD1 matching 10 bases. Germline CDR1 LNHDA, CDR2 SQIVND (reference sequence). This CDR3 is 15 amino acids long. Unmatched junction bases numbered 4, after V lost 4 bases and J lost 4 bases. Here the CDR3 reads CASSNRDRGNQPQHF. Here the CDR3 DNA reads TGTGCCAGTAGTAACCGGGACAGGGGAAATCAGCCCCAGCATTTT.

V and J are TRBV16 and TRBJ2-5; 11 bases are a match to TRBD2. Germline CDR1 and CDR2: KGHSY and FQNENV. Trimming cost V 4 bases and J 3 bases; bases outside gene matches: 7. CDR3 length: 16 amino acids. Written as DNA, the CDR3 is TGTGCCAGCAGCCCCCTAGCGGGGGGAGAGGAAGAGACCCAGTACTTC. This codes for CASSPLAGGEEETQYF.

J is TRBJ1-2 and V is TRBV3-1 (or the pseudogene TRBV3-2); D gene uncertain. The V gene lost 0 bases and the J gene lost 2 bases, with 13 bases spanning the gap. CDR3 length equals 16 residues. The V gene's germline CDR1 is LGHDT and CDR2 YNNKEL (reference sequence). CDR3 bases: TGTGCCAGCAGCCAAGAAATAGGGAGGCAGAACTATGGCTACACCTTC. This encodes CASSQEIGRQNYGYTF.

The rearrangement uses TRBV10-3 and TRBJ1-1; D uncertain. The V and J ends lost 5 bases and 1 base respectively, with 8 bases between them. The CDR3 totals 13 residues. Germline assignment: CDR1 ENHRY and CDR2 SYGVKD. The CDR3 region is CAISSEGNTEAFF. The CDR3, as DNA: TGTGCCATCAGTTCCGAGGGGAACACTGAAGCTTTCTTT.

The chain recombines TRBV9 with TRBJ1-6; 9 nucleotides align to TRBD1. The CDR3 totals 15 residues. From germline, CDR1 is SGDLS and CDR2 YYNGEE. V dropped 3 bases and J dropped 7; count of bases not matched to a gene: 5. Here the CDR3 reads CASSAAGTGNSPLHF. DNA of the CDR3: TGTGCCAGCAGCGCCGCCGGGACAGGGAATTCACCCCTCCACTTT.

This clone has more than one count but fewer than ten. The chain carries TRBV4-3 and TRBJ1-6; no reliable D call. Per the germline V gene, CDR1 is LGHNA and CDR2 is YSLEER. V lost 0 bases and J lost 9, with 12 bases in between. The CDR3 is 15 amino acids. The CDR3 is CASSQDQSRGSPLHF. The CDR3 nucleotides read TGCGCCAGCAGCCAAGACCAGAGCCGCGGTTCACCCCTCCACTTT.

This clone was observed a single time. The V call is TRBV7-3, the J call TRBJ2-1; D is ambiguous. The CDR3 sequence is 11 residues long. Trimming removed 4 bases at V and 12 bases at J, with 10 bases between. The germline V gene encodes CDR1 SGHTA and CDR2 FQGTGA. CDR3 bases: TGTGCCAGCAGCTCCACCGGGTGGCAGTTCTTC. Encoded protein: CASSSTGWQFF.

The V and J genes are TRBV30 and TRBJ2-3; D not resolved. The CDR3 covers 13 residues. Germline-derived CDR1 and CDR2 are GTSNPN and SVGIG (reference sequence). The V end lost 0 bases, the J end lost 1 base, and 5 bases lay between the germline ends. The CDR3: CAWSVPGTDTQYF. The CDR3 region has the DNA TGTGCCTGGAGTGTACCTGGCACAGATACGCAGTATTTT.